This passage covers 13 T cell receptor beta chains from one sample sequenced in a study of T cells in Graves' hyperthyroidism and ophthalmopathy. Researchers amplified the TCR beta CDR3 regions from RNA transcripts. First-round RT-PCR with HTBI primers amplified the TCR CDR3 region. From the multiplex PCR reads, TCRdb called clonotypes with MiXCR, one entry per CDR3 protein. The sample carries more than 450,000 distinct CDR3 sequences, 14% recorded once. The sequencing input was blood. Receptor source: a woman in her forties with Graves' hyperthyroidism.

V gene TRBV6-5 combines with J gene TRBJ2-5; TRBD1 aligns across 11 bases. This CDR3 spans 15 amino acids. With V trimmed by 0 bases and J by 4 bases, 1 base remained unmatched. Per the germline V gene, CDR1 is MNHEY and CDR2 is SVGAGI. CDR3: CASSYSGTGGETQYF. The CDR3 DNA sequence: TGTGCCAGCAGTTACTCCGGGACAGGGGGAGAGACCCAGTACTTC.

This clonotype appeared many times. This chain joins TRBV5-6 and TRBJ2-2; D remains ambiguous. Germline V gene sequence: CDR1 SGHDT, CDR2 YYEEEE. With 2 bases removed from V and 1 base from J, the gap between germline ends came to 9 bases. The CDR3 contains 15 residues. CDR3 DNA: TGTGCCAGCAGCTTAAGACGCAAGAACACCGGGGAGCTGTTTTTT. Its protein product is CASSLRRKNTGELFF.

This clonotype has a count of ten or more. This chain connects TRBV5-1 to TRBJ2-1; 12 positions agree with TRBD2. With 4 bases clipped from V and 7 bases from J, the junction kept 18 bases outside the gene matches. Per germline, CDR1 SGHRS and CDR2 YFSETQ. CDR3 length: 19 amino acids. The CDR3 is CASSPLTLLAGGIMNEQFF. CDR3 nucleotides: TGCGCCAGCAGCCCTTTGACCTTACTAGCGGGAGGTATAATGAATGAGCAGTTCTTC.

The rearrangement links TRBV5-1 to TRBJ2-5; perhaps TRBD1 as D (6 bases). Trimming took 7 bases from V and 1 from J, leaving 14 bases between them. The CDR3 extends over 14 amino acids. Germline-derived CDR1 and CDR2 are SGHRS and YFSETQ. This chain's CDR3 is CASGVGDIQETQYF. CDR3 coding DNA: TGCGCCAGCGGAGTTGGGGACATCCAAGAGACCCAGTACTTC. The variable domain in full, completed from reference TRBV5-1 and TRBJ2-5, reads KAGVTQTPRYLIKTRGQQVTLSCSPISGHRSVSWYQQTPGQGLQFLFEYFSETQRNKGNFPGRFSGRQFSNSRSEMNVSTLELGDSALYLCASGVGDIQETQYFGPGTRLLVL.

The table lists this clonotype with many counts. This sequence joins TRBV20-1 and TRBJ2-1, with 9 bases aligning to TRBD2. This CDR3 has 14 residues. J lost 10 bases, V lost 0 bases, and 7 bases had no gene match. The V gene's germline CDR1 is DFQATT and CDR2 SNEGSKA (reference sequence). The CDR3 here is CSAREGAGGREQFF. CDR3 DNA sequence: TGCAGTGCTAGAGAAGGGGCGGGAGGGCGCGAGCAGTTCTTC.

Many counts were recorded for this clonotype. The chain carries TRBV2 and TRBJ2-3; D is possibly TRBD1 (5 bases). CDR1 is SNHLY, CDR2 FYNNEI, per germline. Trimming shortened V by 5 bases and J by 0 bases, and 15 bases separated the two germline ends. This CDR3 comprises 16 residues. The CDR3 here is CASSQGANPSTDTQYF. The DNA of the CDR3 is TGTGCCAGCAGTCAAGGGGCGAACCCTAGCACAGATACGCAGTATTTT. Full variable domain (remainder filled in from reference TRBV2 and TRBJ2-3): EPEVTQTPSHQVTQMGQEVILRCVPISNHLYFYWYRQILGQKVEFLVSFYNNEISEKSEIFDDQFSVERPDGSNFTLKIRSTKLEDSAMYFCASSQGANPSTDTQYFGPGTRLTVL.

This clonotype was detected many times. This CDR3 reads CASSQDRLAGASTDTQYF. Written as DNA, the CDR3 is TGTGCCAGCAGCCAAGACCGACTAGCGGGGGCCAGCACAGATACGCAGTATTTT. This chain links TRBV3-1 with TRBJ2-3, with TRBD2 identical over 12 bases. The CDR3 covers 18 residues. From germline, CDR1 is LGHDT and CDR2 YNNKEL (reference sequence). The V gene end was trimmed by 0 bases and the J gene end by 0 bases; junction bases not matched to a gene: 4.

This clonotype turned up a few times. The gene calls are TRBV6-2 or TRBV6-3 and TRBJ1-2, with D perhaps TRBD1 (5 bases). Germline lookup yields CDR1 MNHEY and CDR2 SVGEGT. V was cut by 6 bases and J by 4 bases, with 24 bases left in between. The CDR3 is 17 residues long. CDR3 loop: CASSSATEGGGGYGYTF. The CDR3 bases are TGTGCCAGCAGCTCCGCGACCGAGGGCGGGGGGGGCTATGGCTACACCTTC.

The rearrangement joins TRBV12-3 or TRBV12-4 to TRBJ2-3; TRBD1 agrees at 8 bases. The CDR3 runs 17 residues. Trimming took 5 bases from V and 4 from J; bases not matched to a gene: 14. CDR3 sequence (DNA): TGTGCCAGCAGTCCCAAGAACGACAGGGGAGGCGCAGATACGCAGTATTTT. Its protein product is CASSPKNDRGGADTQYF.

This clonotype was detected ten times or more. The V gene is TRBV28, the J gene TRBJ2-6; the D gene is possibly TRBD1 (6 bases). Per germline, CDR1 MDHEN and CDR2 SYDVKM. The germline V and J ends were trimmed by 5 bases and 0 bases, with 20 bases remaining between them. This CDR3 region has 19 residues. In DNA, the CDR3 is TGTGCCAGCAGTCTTTGGACGGGACAACATGTCTCTGGGGCCAACGTCCTGACTTTC. It translates to CASSLWTGQHVSGANVLTF.

The chain joins TRBV10-3 to TRBJ2-1; 8 bases map to TRBD2. Germline V CDR1 and CDR2: ENHRY, SYGVKD. There are 14 residues in the CDR3. With V trimmed by 4 bases and J by 8 bases, 7 bases remained unmatched. CDR3 protein: CAISVGTRGDEQFF. Here the CDR3 DNA reads TGTGCCATCAGTGTCGGGACTAGAGGCGATGAGCAGTTCTTC.

CDR3: CASKAGTYGYTF. The CDR3 DNA follows: TGTGCCAGCAAGGCAGGGACCTATGGCTACACCTTC. V usage is TRBV12-3 or TRBV12-4 and J usage is TRBJ1-2, with D perhaps TRBD1 (5 bases). The CDR3 is 12 amino acids. Trimming shortened V by 7 bases and J by 4 bases, and 10 bases separated the two germline ends.

This clonotype was seen a handful of times. The chain couples TRBV29-1 to TRBJ2-1; TRBD2 matches 9 bases. The CDR3 runs 14 residues. The V and J ends lost 6 bases and 2 bases, in that order; junction bases with no gene match: 5. In germline, CDR1 is SQVTM, CDR2 ANQGSEA. This CDR3 is CSVTREGTYNEQFF. CDR3 sequence (DNA): TGCAGCGTAACGCGGGAGGGCACCTACAATGAGCAGTTCTTC.